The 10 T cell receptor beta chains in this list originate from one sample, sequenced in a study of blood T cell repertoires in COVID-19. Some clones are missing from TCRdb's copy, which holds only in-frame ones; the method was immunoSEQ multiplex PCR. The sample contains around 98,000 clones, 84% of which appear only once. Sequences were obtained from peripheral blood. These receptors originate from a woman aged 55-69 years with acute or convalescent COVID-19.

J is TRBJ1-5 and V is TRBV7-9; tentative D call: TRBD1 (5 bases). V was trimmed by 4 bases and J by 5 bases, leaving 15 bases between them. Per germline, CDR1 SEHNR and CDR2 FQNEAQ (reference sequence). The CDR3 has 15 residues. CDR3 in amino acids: CASSSLRDSDQPQHF. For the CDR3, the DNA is TGTGCCAGCAGCTCCCTTCGAGACAGTGATCAGCCCCAGCATTTT.

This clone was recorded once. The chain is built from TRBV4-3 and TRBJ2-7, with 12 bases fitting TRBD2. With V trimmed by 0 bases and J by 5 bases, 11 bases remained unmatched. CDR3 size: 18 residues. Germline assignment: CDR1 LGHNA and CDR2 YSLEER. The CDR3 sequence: CASSQDGELAGGSHEQYF. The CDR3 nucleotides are TGCGCCAGCAGCCAAGATGGGGAACTAGCGGGGGGCAGCCACGAGCAGTACTTC.

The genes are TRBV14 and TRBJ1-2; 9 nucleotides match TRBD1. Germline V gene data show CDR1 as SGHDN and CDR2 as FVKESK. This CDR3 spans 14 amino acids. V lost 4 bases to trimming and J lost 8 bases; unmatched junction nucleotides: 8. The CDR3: CASSRGTGLWGYTF. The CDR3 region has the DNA TGTGCCAGCAGCCGCGGGACAGGGTTATGGGGCTACACCTTC.

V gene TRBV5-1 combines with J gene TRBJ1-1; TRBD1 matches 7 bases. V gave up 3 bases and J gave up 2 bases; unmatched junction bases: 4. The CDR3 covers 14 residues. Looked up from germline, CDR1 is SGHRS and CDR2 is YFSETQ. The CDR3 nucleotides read TGCGCCAGCAGCTCAGGGGGGAGAAACACTGAAGCTTTCTTT. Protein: CASSSGGRNTEAFF.

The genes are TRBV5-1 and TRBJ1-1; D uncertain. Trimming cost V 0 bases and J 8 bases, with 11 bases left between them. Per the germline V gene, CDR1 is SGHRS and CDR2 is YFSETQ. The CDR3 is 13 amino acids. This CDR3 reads CASSLGSNGEAFF. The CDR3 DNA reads TGCGCCAGCAGCTTGGGATCGAATGGCGAAGCTTTCTTT.

Here the CDR3 DNA reads TGTGCCAGCTCACGGGCGCTGGGACAGACTGACACTGAAGCTTTCTTT. This codes for CASSRALGQTDTEAFF. The V and J genes are TRBV18 and TRBJ1-1, with TRBD1 matching 7 bases. Germline V gene data show CDR1 as KGHSH and CDR2 as LQKENI. The CDR3 consists of 16 residues. V was clipped by 4 bases and J by 3 bases; unmatched bases: 11.

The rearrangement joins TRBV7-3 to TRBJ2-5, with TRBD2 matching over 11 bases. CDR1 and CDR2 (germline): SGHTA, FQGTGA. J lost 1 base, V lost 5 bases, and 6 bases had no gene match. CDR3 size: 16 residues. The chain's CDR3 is CASSPGTSGTQETQYF. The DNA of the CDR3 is TGTGCCAGCAGCCCTGGGACTAGCGGAACCCAAGAGACCCAGTACTTC.

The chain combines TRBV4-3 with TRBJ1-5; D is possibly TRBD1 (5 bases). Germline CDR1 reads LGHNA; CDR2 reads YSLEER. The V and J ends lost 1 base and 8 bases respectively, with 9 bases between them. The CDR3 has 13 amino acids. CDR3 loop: CASSQVQGEPQHF. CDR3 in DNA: TGCGCCAGCAGCCAAGTCCAAGGGGAGCCCCAGCATTTT.

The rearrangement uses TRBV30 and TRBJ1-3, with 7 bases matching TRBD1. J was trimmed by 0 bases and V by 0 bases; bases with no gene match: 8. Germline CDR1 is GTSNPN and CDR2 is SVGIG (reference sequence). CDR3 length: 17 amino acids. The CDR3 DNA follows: TGTGCCTGGAGTGTACCACGCGGGACAGTCTCTGGAAACACCATATATTTT. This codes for CAWSVPRGTVSGNTIYF.

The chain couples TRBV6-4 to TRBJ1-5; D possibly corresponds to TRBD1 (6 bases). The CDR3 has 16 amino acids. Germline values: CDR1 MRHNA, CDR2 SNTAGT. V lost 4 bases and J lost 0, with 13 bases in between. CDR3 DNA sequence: TGTGCCAGCAGTGTCCAGGGGAAATTTAGCAATCAGCCCCAGCATTTT. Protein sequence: CASSVQGKFSNQPQHF.